The T cell receptor (beta chain) described here comes from a study of T cell responses to AZD1222 COVID-19 vaccine (dated by TCRdb to about 2021). Background for the entire study: A total of over 230 trial participants underwent TCR sequencing, of whom about 210 had received two doses of AZD1222 and around 25 had received two doses of the MenACWY control vaccine. Trial participants were enrolled by age into 18-55, 56-69 and 70-plus year subgroups, with 148, 28 and 57 TCR-sequenced participants respectively. What the research found in general, with its limitations: Participants were mostly white British and included more females than males, and it was suggested by the authors that clonal diversity may have been underestimated. Spike-specific TCR breadth and depth rose significantly after two AZD1222 doses compared with day 0 and with MenACWY recipients. Conclusions about previously exposed vaccinees are limited because only six or seven AZD1222 recipients were SARS-CoV-2 seropositive at baseline. Because no day 14 peak-response samples were available, the repertoires could be characterized only after the peak T cell response. The 56-69-year group was small, and its depth increase did not reach significance, likely because of low power. Reportedly, close to half of the unique spike-specific TCRs recognized epitopes lying outside the regions that are mutated in the B.1.351 and B.1.1.7 variants. The whole spike protein was spanned by vaccine-associated CD4 TCRs, and dominant responses were seen in regions 160-218 and 743-854.

The CDR3 regions of human TCRbeta chains were analyzed by immunosequencing. On the study's bioinformatics: Repertoire TCRs were checked for matches against a reference library of SARS-CoV-2-specific TCRs that had been generated using the MIRA antigen-specificity platform. Breadth was defined as the fraction of unique TCRs that were SARS-CoV-2-associated, and depth was defined as the fraction of total T cells that were SARS-CoV-2-associated. Each spike-specific TCR was assigned to its reactive spike region and to a CD4 or CD8 class using the MIRA data. Log10-transformed breadth and depth values were compared by one-way ANOVA with Sidak's multiple comparisons tests. The table was pulled from immuneACCESS by TCRdb, which kept in-frame rearrangements only. Such tables lose some clones; where checked, under half of the loss comes from unresolved V genes, and the rest has no known cause. The D gene and trimming were derived from the DNA, and the V and J assignments and clone size from that table. This sample lists some 88,000 clones; 90% were detected once. The ten top clones hold about 5% of the sample.

This clone is a singleton in its sample. Its cognate antigen has yet to be identified. The sample holds no much larger clone one base away, and base qualities are not on file. The germline V gene (reference sequence) specifies LNHDA as CDR1 and SQIVND as CDR2. From V the trimming removes 6 bases and from J it removes 6 bases, while the gene matches leave 12 bases of the junction unaccounted for. The CDR3 has 16 amino acids, counting the end cysteine and phenylalanine. Only CDR3 DNA is held: 48 bases, read in frame from base 1. The sample's time point label, decoded: about 28 days (+/-7) after the second vaccine dose. AZD1222 recipients whose second dose came at about 4 weeks and those whose second dose came at about 12 weeks were combined into one group, since spike-specific TCR depth and breadth did not differ between the two schedules. The vaccinee samples were drawn from two UK trials, COV001 and COV002, one of which was a single-blind randomized controlled phase 2/3 trial testing AZD1222 (ChAdOx1 nCoV-19) in healthy adults. For TCRbeta chain sequencing, PBMC samples were collected from trial participants at day 0 and at day 28 after the second dose.

This sequence originates from an adult who received the AZD1222 COVID-19 vaccine. This specimen consisted of peripheral blood, obtained 28 days after the second AZD1222 dose. The chain is made from TRBV19 and TRBJ1-5; a stretch of 9 junction bases matches TRBD1. The CDR3 region reads CASSRTGTGRGQPQHF. The base sequence is TGTGCCAGTAGCCGAACCGGGACAGGGAGAGGTCAGCCCCAGCATTTT.